This passage covers 24 T cell receptor beta chains from one sample sequenced in a study of blood T cell repertoires in COVID-19. Profiled with immunoSEQ multiplex PCR; TCRdb holds only in-frame clones, not every one. The sample lists a few hundred thousand clones; 75% to 90% were seen once. The sample was peripheral blood. Receptor source: a woman in her 70s with COVID-19, enrolled during active disease.

The chain has TRBV5-1 and TRBJ2-7; the D gene is possibly TRBD1 (6 bases). V lost 0 bases and J lost 9, with 19 bases in between. Germline assignment: CDR1 SGHRS and CDR2 YFSETQ. The CDR3 runs 15 residues. DNA for the CDR3: TGCGCCAGCAGCTTGGAGGTGGGGGACACCCTCGTGCAGTACTTC. This sequence encodes CASSLEVGDTLVQYF.

This clone was detected once. CDR3 sequence reads: CATSREGLQGYSGNTIYF. CDR3 coding DNA: TGTGCCACCAGCAGAGAGGGTCTTCAGGGGTACTCTGGAAACACCATATATTTT. The chain has TRBV15 and TRBJ1-3; D possibly corresponds to TRBD1 (6 bases). The V end lost 0 bases, the J end lost 0 bases, and 15 bases lay between the germline ends. CDR1 and CDR2 from the germline V gene are LNHNV and YYDKDF (reference sequence). The CDR3 runs to 18 residues.

This rearrangement joins TRBV28 to TRBJ2-1, with D perhaps matching TRBD1 (6 bases). This CDR3 spans 14 amino acids. Trimming removed 6 bases at V and 6 bases at J, with 15 bases between. Germline V CDR1 and CDR2: MDHEN, SYDVKM. The CDR3 spells CASRQTWTANEQFF. The CDR3 nucleotides read TGTGCCAGCAGACAGACCTGGACAGCCAATGAGCAGTTCTTC.

The chain has TRBV24-1 and TRBJ1-5; 9 nucleotides align to TRBD1. CDR1 and CDR2 (germline): KGHDR, SFDVKD. The CDR3 spans 16 residues. After removal of 5 bases from V and 5 bases from J, the junction contained 9 bases not matched to a gene. CDR3 in DNA: TGTGCCACCAGTGGGGGAGGAACAGGGGGCGATCAGCCCCAGCATTTT. It yields the protein CATSGGGTGGDQPQHF.

The chain combines TRBV7-9 with TRBJ2-7, with 7 nucleotides matching TRBD2. The germline gives CDR1 SEHNR, CDR2 FQNEAQ (reference sequence). The CDR3 loop spans 15 amino acids. V was pared by 0 bases and J by 3 bases, with 5 bases of the junction left unmatched. The CDR3 DNA reads TGTGCCAGCAGCTTAGCAACTAGCGTATACTACGAGCAGTACTTC. It codes for CASSLATSVYYEQYF.

The rearrangement links TRBV7-9 to TRBJ1-1; D perhaps matches TRBD1 (5 bases). Germline assignment: CDR1 SEHNR and CDR2 FQNEAQ (reference sequence). This CDR3 has 12 residues. V was trimmed by 5 bases and J by 8 bases, leaving 12 bases between them. CDR3 residues: CASSTQGYEAFF. The CDR3 DNA reads as TGTGCCAGCAGCACCCAGGGATACGAAGCTTTCTTT.

In this sample, this clone turned up once. CDR3 amino acids: CASSFLGGYEQYF. In DNA form, the CDR3 reads TGTGCCAGCAGTTTTTTGGGGGGTTACGAGCAGTACTTC. The chain has TRBV28 and TRBJ2-7, with a possible D match to TRBD2 (6 bases). This CDR3 has 13 residues. Per germline, CDR1 MDHEN and CDR2 SYDVKM. The germline V and J ends were trimmed by 3 bases and 4 bases, with 10 bases remaining between them.

The V call is TRBV30, the J call TRBJ2-7; 7 bases are shared with TRBD1. Germline V gene data show CDR1 as GTSNPN and CDR2 as SVGIG (reference sequence). The CDR3 covers 13 residues. J gave up 5 bases and V 4 bases, and 8 bases lay outside the gene matches. CDR3 DNA: TGTGCCTGGACTCAACACAGGGGCGACGAGCAGTACTTC. This gives the protein CAWTQHRGDEQYF.

The CDR3 nucleotides are TGTGCCAGCAGCCCACGTAGCGGCTACGAGCAGTACTTC. It specifies CASSPRSGYEQYF. The chain joins TRBV7-6 to TRBJ2-7, with a weak D call TRBD2 (6 bases). V was trimmed by 5 bases and J by 3 bases, leaving 11 bases between them. CDR1 is SGHVS and CDR2 is FNYEAQ in the germline V gene. The CDR3 spans 13 residues.

This clone was seen only a few times. This chain links TRBV5-4 with TRBJ2-7; possible D gene TRBD1, 5 bases. Germline CDR1 and CDR2: SGHNT and YYREEE (reference sequence). CDR3 length equals 14 residues. Trimming took 1 base from V and 3 from J, leaving 11 bases between them. This chain's CDR3 is CASSLYTGNYEQYF. CDR3 DNA: TGTGCCAGCAGCTTGTACACAGGCAACTACGAGCAGTACTTC.

The rearrangement uses TRBV7-3 and TRBJ2-2; unclear D gene. This CDR3 spans 16 amino acids. The germline V gene has CDR1 SGHTA and CDR2 FQGTGA. V was pared by 5 bases and J by 1 base, with 14 bases between. CDR3 sequence reads: CASSPTVGVNTGELFF. The CDR3 DNA reads as TGTGCCAGCAGCCCCACGGTGGGCGTGAACACCGGGGAGCTGTTTTTT.

The V and J genes are TRBV28 and TRBJ1-2, with D perhaps matching TRBD1 (5 bases). The CDR3 has 14 amino acids. CDR1 and CDR2 from the germline V gene are MDHEN and SYDVKM. The V end lost 3 bases, the J end lost 6 bases, and 14 bases lay between the germline ends. CDR3 loop: CASSFFRGLNGYTF. The CDR3, as DNA: TGTGCCAGCAGTTTCTTTAGGGGATTAAATGGCTACACCTTC.

This chain links TRBV9 with TRBJ1-3; D perhaps matches TRBD1 (5 bases). CDR1 and CDR2 from the germline V gene are SGDLS and YYNGEE. The V and J ends lost 4 bases and 0 bases respectively, with 11 bases between them. This CDR3 region has 15 residues. In nucleotides, the CDR3 is TGTGCCAGCAGCTTGAGACAGACCTCTGGAAACACCATATATTTT. Amino acids: CASSLRQTSGNTIYF.

This clone was picked up one time. The chain couples TRBV9 to TRBJ2-7, with 11 bases lining up with TRBD1. Losses at the gene ends were 3 bases for V and 7 bases for J; bases not matched to a gene: 12. The CDR3 is 16 amino acids. Germline CDR1 is SGDLS and CDR2 is YYNGEE. DNA of the CDR3: TGTGCCAGCAGCGGGGGACAGGGGGACTTCCCGGGAGAGCAGTACTTC. Translated, it gives CASSGGQGDFPGEQYF.

The chain recombines TRBV6-5 with TRBJ1-4; D possibly corresponds to TRBD1 (5 bases). This CDR3 is built from 15 residues. V shed 5 bases and J shed 3 bases, with 13 bases lying between them. Germline-derived CDR1 and CDR2 are MNHEY and SVGAGI. CDR3 in DNA: TGTGCCAGCAGTACGCTAACAGGCCCTAATGAAAAACTGTTTTTT. Encoded protein: CASSTLTGPNEKLFF.

This chain joins TRBV9 and TRBJ1-4, with TRBD1 identical over 9 bases. This CDR3 spans 15 amino acids. Trimming removed 0 bases from V and 4 bases from J; junction bases left unmatched: 1. Germline-derived CDR1 and CDR2 are SGDLS and YYNGEE. CDR3 sequence (DNA): TGTGCCAGCAGCGTAGGGGACAGGGTTAATGAAAAACTGTTTTTT. The encoded protein is CASSVGDRVNEKLFF.

This chain links TRBV11-3 with TRBJ1-2; 9 bases map to TRBD1. CDR1 is SGHNT, CDR2 YENEEA, per germline. V trimming: 3 bases; J trimming: 8 bases; junction bases outside the gene matches: 10. This CDR3 spans 15 amino acids. The chain's CDR3 is CASSLRDRDASGYTF. CDR3 nucleotide sequence: TGTGCCAGCAGCTTGCGGGACAGGGATGCTTCGGGCTACACCTTC.

This chain uses TRBV4-1 with TRBJ2-1; D is perhaps TRBD2 (6 bases). The germline CDR1 and CDR2 sequences are MGHRA and YSYEKL. The CDR3 spans 12 residues. Trimming shortened V by 0 bases and J by 13 bases, and 10 bases separated the two germline ends. The CDR3 DNA follows: TGCGCCAGCAGCCAAGAACGGAGGGTACAGTTCTTC. Its translation: CASSQERRVQFF.

The rearrangement joins TRBV5-1 to TRBJ1-5, with 9 bases aligning to TRBD1. V shed 3 bases and J 0 bases; nucleotides not matched to a gene: 7. This CDR3 comprises 17 residues. The germline V gene has CDR1 SGHRS and CDR2 YFSETQ. The CDR3 sequence is CASSSGDRENSNQPQHF. The CDR3 coding sequence is TGCGCCAGCAGCTCGGGGGACAGGGAAAATAGCAATCAGCCCCAGCATTTT.

The chain has TRBV28 and TRBJ2-2; D may be TRBD1 (5 bases). Germline CDR1 is MDHEN and CDR2 is SYDVKM. The V and J ends lost 2 bases and 1 base respectively, with 11 bases between them. The CDR3 length is 16 residues. The CDR3 protein is CASSLSSGLNTGELFF. The CDR3, as DNA: TGTGCCAGCAGTTTAAGTTCAGGGCTGAACACCGGGGAGCTGTTTTTT. The full variable domain, with the rest looked up from reference TRBV28 and TRBJ2-2, is DVKVTQSSRYLVKRTGEKVFLECVQDMDHENMFWYRQDPGLGLRLIYFSYDVKMKEKGDIPEGYSVSREKKERFSLILESASTNQTSMYLCASSLSSGLNTGELFFGEGSRLTVL.

The rearrangement uses TRBV7-8 and TRBJ2-5, with 11 positions matching TRBD1. After removal of 7 bases from V and 5 bases from J, the junction contained 12 bases not matched to a gene. Germline CDR1 reads SGHVS; CDR2 reads FQNEAQ. The CDR3 loop spans 16 amino acids. The CDR3 DNA is TGTGCCAGCATCCAATCCGGGACAGGGGGTTGGGAGACCCAGTACTTC. This gives the protein CASIQSGTGGWETQYF.

This clone showed up just a few times. The chain couples TRBV5-4 to TRBJ2-7; D possibly corresponds to TRBD2 (6 bases). V was shortened by 4 bases and J by 7 bases, with 18 bases between the two germline ends. The CDR3 contains 14 residues. Germline V CDR1 and CDR2: SGHNT, YYREEE (reference sequence). The CDR3 sequence: CASSTPGRRGEQYF. The DNA for the CDR3 is TGTGCCAGCAGCACCCCGGGCCGGAGGGGAGAGCAGTACTTC. Together with reference TRBV5-4 and TRBJ2-7, the CDR3 gives the full variable domain: ETGVTQSPTHLIKTRGQQVTLRCSSQSGHNTVSWYQQALGQGPQFIFQYYREEENGRGNFPPRFSGLQFPNYSSELNVNALELDDSALYLCASSTPGRRGEQYFGPGTRLTVT.

The chain employs TRBV7-8 and TRBJ1-2, with D tentatively TRBD1 (6 bases). From germline, CDR1 is SGHVS and CDR2 FQNEAQ. V dropped 5 bases and J dropped 8 bases, with 18 bases sitting between them. This CDR3 comprises 14 residues. The CDR3 DNA is TGTGCCAGCAGCCCCCCAGGGACACGACGGGGCTACACCTTC. The encoded protein is CASSPPGTRRGYTF.

The gene calls are TRBV30 and TRBJ1-1; D is uncertain. CDR1 is GTSNPN, CDR2 SVGIG, per germline (reference sequence). The V and J ends lost 2 bases and 1 base respectively, with 5 bases between them. CDR3 length: 12 residues. This chain's CDR3 is CAWSQRNTEAFF. CDR3 nucleotides: TGTGCCTGGAGTCAGCGGAACACTGAAGCTTTCTTT.